The 27 T cell receptor beta chains given below trace back to one sample, sequenced in a study of CD8+ T cells in alopecia areata. Following RNA extraction, reverse transcription yielded cDNA that acted as the sequencing template. Some clones are missing from TCRdb's copy, which holds only in-frame ones; the method was immunoSEQ multiplex PCR. The table shows approximately 200,000 clones, with more than 55% occurring only once. The treatment denotes: oral pan-JAK inhibitor, 5-10 mg twice daily. Sequenced material: CD4+ T cells sorted from blood, taken at week 4, from a patient treated with tofacitinib. The source is a human donor with alopecia areata.

The J gene is TRBJ1-2, the V gene TRBV30, with 9 bases lining up with TRBD1. The CDR3 runs 17 residues. Germline CDR1 and CDR2: GTSNPN and SVGIG (reference sequence). V was pared by 0 bases and J by 4 bases, with 12 bases of the junction left unmatched. The CDR3 protein is CAWSVRTGASWVYGYTF. Here the CDR3 DNA reads TGTGCCTGGAGTGTCCGGACAGGGGCAAGTTGGGTCTATGGCTACACCTTC.

This clone was counted between two and nine times. The rearrangement uses TRBV19 and TRBJ1-1; D remains unclear. This CDR3 has 12 residues. The V gene's germline CDR1 is LNHDA and CDR2 SQIVND (reference sequence). Between the trimmed V and J ends, which lost 3 bases and 9 bases, there was a span of 11 bases. The CDR3 reads CASSIPDSQAFF. Here the CDR3 DNA reads TGTGCCAGTAGTATCCCTGACTCTCAAGCTTTCTTT.

CDR3 DNA: TGTGCCTGGAGTGCAGGTTCAAGTACAGAGACCCAGTACTTC. This encodes CAWSAGSSTETQYF. V and J are TRBV30 and TRBJ2-5; D call uncertain. The CDR3 consists of 14 residues. Trimming removed 1 base from V and 4 bases from J, with 13 bases in between. CDR1 and CDR2 (germline): GTSNPN, SVGIG (reference sequence).

CDR3 sequence: CAQQQGVGLGTEAFF. CDR3 in DNA: TGTGCCCAGCAGCAGGGGGTCGGGTTGGGAACTGAAGCTTTCTTT. This sequence joins TRBV30 and TRBJ1-1; 7 bases align to TRBD1. J was trimmed by 5 bases and V by 8 bases; bases with no gene match: 17. CDR3 length: 15 residues. CDR1 is GTSNPN and CDR2 is SVGIG in the germline V gene (reference sequence).

The J gene is TRBJ2-1, the V gene TRBV11-2; 9 nucleotides line up with TRBD2. The V segment lost 1 base and the J segment 8 bases; nucleotides outside the gene matches: 6. Looked up from germline, CDR1 is SGHAT and CDR2 is FQNNGV. This CDR3 spans 15 amino acids. The DNA of the CDR3 is TGTGCCAGCAGCTTAGGAGCTAGCGGGGTCGATGAGCAGTTCTTC. Translated: CASSLGASGVDEQFF.

The J gene is TRBJ2-4, the V gene TRBV6-6, with D perhaps matching TRBD1 (6 bases). In germline, CDR1 is MNHNY, CDR2 SVGAGI (reference sequence). CDR3 length: 12 amino acids. Trimming pared 2 bases from V and 16 bases from J, leaving 15 bases between. The CDR3 loop is CASSYRDRPDYF. CDR3 sequence (DNA): TGTGCCAGCAGTTACAGAGACAGGCCCGACTACTTC.

The DNA for the CDR3 is TGTGCCAGCAGCCCAGCGTCCCCGGCTTCCGAGCAGTACTTC. Protein sequence: CASSPASPASEQYF. This sequence joins TRBV7-6 and TRBJ2-7; D uncertain. The CDR3 is made up of 14 amino acids. Between the trimmed V and J ends, which lost 5 bases and 6 bases, there was a span of 17 bases. CDR1 SGHVS and CDR2 FNYEAQ come from the germline V gene. Filled out from reference TRBV7-6 and TRBJ2-7, the complete variable domain reads GAGVSQSPRYKVTKRGQDVALRCDPISGHVSLYWYRQALGQGPEFLTYFNYEAQQDKSGLPNDRFSAERPEGSISTLTIQRTEQRDSAMYRCASSPASPASEQYFGPGTRLTVT.

The V gene is TRBV6-5, the J gene TRBJ1-5; TRBD1 agrees at 7 bases. J was trimmed by 2 bases and V by 5 bases; bases with no gene match: 0. This CDR3 is 13 amino acids long. Germline loops: CDR1 MNHEY, CDR2 SVGAGI. In DNA form, the CDR3 reads TGTGCCAGCAGTGGGACAGGCAATCAGCCCCAGCATTTT. It is translated as CASSGTGNQPQHF.

The chain employs TRBV28 and TRBJ1-1; 7 bases match TRBD1. The CDR3 is made up of 15 amino acids. With V trimmed by 6 bases and J by 4 bases, 11 bases remained unmatched. CDR1 is MDHEN and CDR2 is SYDVKM in the germline V gene. CDR3: CASRPPLRGLTEAFF. The CDR3 nucleotides read TGTGCCAGCAGGCCACCTCTTAGGGGGCTCACTGAAGCTTTCTTT. The complete variable domain, with remaining parts taken from reference TRBV28 and TRBJ1-1, reads DVKVTQSSRYLVKRTGEKVFLECVQDMDHENMFWYRQDPGLGLRLIYFSYDVKMKEKGDIPEGYSVSREKKERFSLILESASTNQTSMYLCASRPPLRGLTEAFFGQGTRLTVV.

This clone was counted only a few times. The CDR3 region has the DNA TGTGCCAGCAGTTATCGAAGGACTCGCGCAGATACGCAGTATTTT. Amino acids: CASSYRRTRADTQYF. The chain joins TRBV6-5 to TRBJ2-3, with D maybe TRBD2 (5 bases). Germline values: CDR1 MNHEY, CDR2 SVGAGI. This CDR3 has 15 amino acids. The V gene lost 3 bases and the J gene lost 4 bases, with 14 bases spanning the gap.

In its sample, this clone was seen a few times. J is TRBJ2-5 and V is TRBV29-1; D possibly corresponds to TRBD1 (8 bases). With 8 bases removed from V and 5 bases from J, the gap between germline ends came to 15 bases. The germline gives CDR1 SQVTM, CDR2 ANQGSEA. The CDR3 has 12 amino acids. The CDR3 is CSPTGEGETQYF. CDR3 DNA sequence: TGCAGCCCGACAGGGGAGGGGGAGACCCAGTACTTC.

The V gene is TRBV7-9, the J gene TRBJ2-5, with 10 bases identical to TRBD1. Germline CDR1 is SEHNR and CDR2 is FQNEAQ (reference sequence). This CDR3 contains 15 residues. V lost 5 bases and J lost 3; bases outside the gene matches: 6. CDR3 amino acids: CASSQPGTGEETQYF. The CDR3 DNA follows: TGTGCCAGCAGCCAACCCGGGACAGGGGAAGAGACCCAGTACTTC.

This sequence joins TRBV7-2 and TRBJ2-3; 9 bases are a match to TRBD2. V shed 6 bases, J shed 1 base, and the junction held 11 bases outside the gene matches. The germline V gene has CDR1 SGHTA and CDR2 FQGNSA. The length of the CDR3 is 17 residues. In DNA, the CDR3 is TGTGCCAGCAGGCGAGGCCCTAGCGGGGTTGGCACAGATACGCAGTATTTT. It specifies CASRRGPSGVGTDTQYF.

The V call is TRBV15, the J call TRBJ2-7; D remains unclear. Germline V lookup: CDR1 LNHNV, CDR2 YYDKDF (reference sequence). The CDR3 loop spans 14 amino acids. V was trimmed by 1 base and J by 5 bases, leaving 12 bases between them. DNA of the CDR3: TGTGCCACCAGCAGAGTGACGGGTCTCGACGAGCAGTACTTC. Translation: CATSRVTGLDEQYF.

This clone was counted only a few times. The chain recombines TRBV28 with TRBJ1-1; D is unresolved. V was shortened by 6 bases and J by 4 bases, with 12 bases between the two germline ends. Germline loops: CDR1 MDHEN, CDR2 SYDVKM. This CDR3 region has 13 residues. The CDR3 nucleotides are TGTGCCAGCAGCCCTCGGCCCGCCACTGAAGCTTTCTTT. Protein product: CASSPRPATEAFF.

The chain links TRBV30 to TRBJ2-5; 9 nucleotides match TRBD1. The J call may be faulty, since TRBJ2-7 better matches the DNA end. The CDR3 is 15 amino acids. CDR1 and CDR2 (germline): GTSNPN, SVGIG (reference sequence). The CDR3: CAWSKGQGFTYEQYF. CDR3 in DNA: TGTGCCTGGAGTAAGGGACAGGGCTTCACCTACGAGCAGTACTTC.

This clone appeared a few times. The rearrangement joins TRBV4-2 to TRBJ2-1; D is unresolved. The germline V gene has CDR1 LGHNA and CDR2 YNFKEQ. The ends were cut back, 0 bases at V and 8 bases at J, with 8 bases in the middle. CDR3 length equals 13 residues. CDR3 sequence reads: CASSQEGYDEQFF. CDR3 in DNA: TGTGCCAGCAGCCAAGAAGGATACGATGAGCAGTTCTTC.

The chain recombines TRBV7-2 with TRBJ1-2, with D uncertain. CDR1 is SGHTA and CDR2 is FQGNSA in the germline V gene. V gave up 1 base and J gave up 6 bases, with 9 bases separating them. This CDR3 is 13 amino acids long. CDR3 residues: CASSLDSQNGYTF. For the CDR3, the DNA is TGTGCCAGCAGCTTAGACAGTCAGAATGGCTACACCTTC.

This chain links TRBV4-3 with TRBJ2-2; D gene ambiguous. The V gene lost 1 base and the J gene lost 0 bases, with 6 bases spanning the gap. The CDR3 is made up of 15 amino acids. The germline V gene encodes CDR1 LGHNA and CDR2 YSLEER. As DNA, the CDR3 is TGCGCCAGCAGCCAAGGACGGTCGAACACCGGGGAGCTGTTTTTT. This translates into CASSQGRSNTGELFF.

This clone has more than one count but fewer than ten. The V call is TRBV2, the J call TRBJ2-6, with D unresolved. V shed 2 bases and J shed 0 bases, with 17 bases lying between them. The CDR3 length is 19 residues. Germline V gene data show CDR1 as SNHLY and CDR2 as FYNNEI. The CDR3 DNA is TGTGCCAGCAGTGAAAGGACGGTCCAGAGTTACTCTGGGGCCAACGTCCTGACTTTC. Its translation is CASSERTVQSYSGANVLTF. Drawing the rest from reference TRBV2 and TRBJ2-6, the complete variable domain is EPEVTQTPSHQVTQMGQEVILRCVPISNHLYFYWYRQILGQKVEFLVSFYNNEISEKSEIFDDQFSVERPDGSNFTLKIRSTKLEDSAMYFCASSERTVQSYSGANVLTFGAGSRLTVL.

This chain joins TRBV27 and TRBJ2-6; D is possibly TRBD2 (5 bases). Trimming pared 3 bases from V and 0 bases from J, leaving 12 bases between. The CDR3 is 17 residues long. The germline CDR1 and CDR2 sequences are MNHEY and SMNVEV (reference sequence). The CDR3 spells CASSLGAGRSGANVLTF. In nucleotides, the CDR3 is TGTGCCAGCAGTTTGGGAGCAGGACGCTCTGGGGCCAACGTCCTGACTTTC. The variable domain in full, with the rest retrieved from reference TRBV27 and TRBJ2-6, is EAQVTQNPRYLITVTGKKLTVTCSQNMNHEYMSWYRQDPGLGLRQIYYSMNVEVTDKGDVPEGYKVSRKEKRNFPLILESPSPNQTSLYFCASSLGAGRSGANVLTFGAGSRLTVL.

The chain uses TRBV18 and TRBJ2-3; the match to TRBD1 covers 10 bases. This CDR3 is built from 14 residues. Per germline, CDR1 KGHSH and CDR2 LQKENI. V dropped 4 bases and J dropped 4; count of bases not matched to a gene: 2. The CDR3 region has the DNA TGTGCCAGCTCACGAGGGACAGGGGCAGATACGCAGTATTTT. Translated: CASSRGTGADTQYF. Full variable domain (rest looked up from reference TRBV18 and TRBJ2-3): NAGVMQNPRHLVRRRGQEARLRCSPMKGHSHVYWYRQLPEEGLKFMVYLQKENIIDESGMPKERFSAEFPKEGPSILRIQQVVRGDSAAYFCASSRGTGADTQYFGPGTRLTVL.

This clone was picked up a small number of times. V usage is TRBV28 and J usage is TRBJ2-5; no clear D gene. The germline V gene encodes CDR1 MDHEN and CDR2 SYDVKM. The V end was cut by 2 bases, the J end by 1 base, with 8 bases between. This CDR3 comprises 14 residues. CDR3 DNA: TGTGCCAGCAGTTTAGCGGATTTCCAAGAGACCCAGTACTTC. This gives the protein CASSLADFQETQYF.

Worth noting for this clone: The junction and the germline gene differ at one end; a read error may be behind it. This chain uses TRBV7-7 with TRBJ2-5, with D tentatively TRBD1 (6 bases). Germline values: CDR1 SSHAT, CDR2 FNYEAQ (reference sequence). The CDR3 has 15 amino acids. CDR3 in DNA: TGTGCTAGCAGCATCAGACCGGGACATCAAGAGACCCAGTACTTC. It is translated as CASSIRPGHQETQYF.

This clone has only a few counts. The gene calls are TRBV4-1 and TRBJ1-4, with 7 bases fitting TRBD1. Germline V lookup: CDR1 MGHRA, CDR2 YSYEKL. After removal of 5 bases from V and 1 base from J, the junction contained 4 bases not matched to a gene. CDR3 size: 15 residues. CDR3 bases: TGCGCCAGCAGCAACCGACAGGGAACTAATGAAAAACTGTTTTTT. It specifies CASSNRQGTNEKLFF.

The V and J genes are TRBV29-1 and TRBJ2-1; D is undetermined. The CDR3 has 13 residues. CDR1 is SQVTM and CDR2 is ANQGSEA in the germline V gene. V was pared by 6 bases and J by 0 bases, with 9 bases between. CDR3 in DNA: TGCAGCGTCTGCGATAGCTCCTACAATGAGCAGTTCTTC. This sequence encodes CSVCDSSYNEQFF.

The chain is built from TRBV7-9 and TRBJ2-3; D ambiguous. CDR1 and CDR2 (germline): SEHNR, FQNEAQ (reference sequence). The CDR3 spans 12 residues. Trimming took off 5 bases at V and 4 bases at J, with 7 bases between the two ends. CDR3 sequence reads: CASSDTSDTQYF. Here the CDR3 DNA reads TGTGCCAGCAGCGATACTTCAGATACGCAGTATTTT.